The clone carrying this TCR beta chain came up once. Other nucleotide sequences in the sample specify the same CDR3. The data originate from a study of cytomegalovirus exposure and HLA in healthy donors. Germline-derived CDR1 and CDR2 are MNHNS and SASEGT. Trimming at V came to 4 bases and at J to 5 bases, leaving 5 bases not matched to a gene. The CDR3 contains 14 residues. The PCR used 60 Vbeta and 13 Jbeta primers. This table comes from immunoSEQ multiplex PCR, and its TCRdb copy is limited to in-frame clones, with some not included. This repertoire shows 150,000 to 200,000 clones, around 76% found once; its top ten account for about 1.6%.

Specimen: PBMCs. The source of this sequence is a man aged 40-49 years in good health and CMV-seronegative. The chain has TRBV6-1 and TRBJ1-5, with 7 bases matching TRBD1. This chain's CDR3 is CASSADRSHQPQHF. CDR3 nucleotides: TGTGCCAGCAGTGCGGACAGGTCCCATCAGCCCCAGCATTTT.